This entry is about one T cell receptor (beta chain). No antigen is known for it. Through a sample-barcoded 5' primer and a J-beta primer mix, a second PCR was run for roughly 6 to 11 cycles. Each single sample gave us at least 3 million CDR3-containing paired-end reads. TCRdb re-called the 5' RACE reads with MiXCR, one entry per CDR3 protein. The repertoire has approximately 1.5 million distinct CDR3 sequences, almost 35% of them found once; the top ten carry about 11%. This entry belongs to a study of blood T cells in healthy people across ages. Notes on the study in general: Per million T cells, TCR beta diversity dropped about linearly as age rose.

They isolated at least 6 million PBMCs from each sample. RNA extraction gave at least 5 micrograms of total RNA per sample. Germline V gives CDR1 KGHSH, CDR2 LQKENI. V shed 5 bases and J shed 0 bases, with 16 bases lying between them. The CDR3 extends over 16 amino acids. The sample was blood. This TCR was recovered from a woman between 25 and 40 years old in good health. The chain joins TRBV18 to TRBJ2-5, with D tentatively TRBD2 (6 bases). The CDR3 nucleotides are TGTGCCAGCTCAACTAACATAGCGGAATACCAAGAGACCCAGTACTTC. Its translation is CASSTNIAEYQETQYF.